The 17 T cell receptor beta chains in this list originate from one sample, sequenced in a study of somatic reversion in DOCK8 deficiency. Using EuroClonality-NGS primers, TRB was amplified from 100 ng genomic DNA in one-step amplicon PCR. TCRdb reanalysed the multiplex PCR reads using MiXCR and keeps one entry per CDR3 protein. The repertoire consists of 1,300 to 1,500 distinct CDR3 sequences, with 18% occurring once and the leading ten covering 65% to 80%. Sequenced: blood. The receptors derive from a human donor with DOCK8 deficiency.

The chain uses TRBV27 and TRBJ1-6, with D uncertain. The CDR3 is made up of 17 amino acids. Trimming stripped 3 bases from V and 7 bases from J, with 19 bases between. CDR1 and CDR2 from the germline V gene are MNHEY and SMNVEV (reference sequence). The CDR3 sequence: CASSFVSDELRNSPLHF. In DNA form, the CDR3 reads TGTGCCAGCAGTTTCGTGTCTGACGAACTCAGAAATTCACCCCTCCACTTT.

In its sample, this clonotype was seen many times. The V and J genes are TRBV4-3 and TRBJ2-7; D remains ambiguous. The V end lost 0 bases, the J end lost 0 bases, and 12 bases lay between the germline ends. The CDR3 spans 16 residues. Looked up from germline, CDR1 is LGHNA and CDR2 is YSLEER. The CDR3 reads CASSQEYSLVSYEQYF. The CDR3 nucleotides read TGCGCCAGCAGCCAAGAATACAGCCTGGTCTCCTACGAGCAGTACTTC.

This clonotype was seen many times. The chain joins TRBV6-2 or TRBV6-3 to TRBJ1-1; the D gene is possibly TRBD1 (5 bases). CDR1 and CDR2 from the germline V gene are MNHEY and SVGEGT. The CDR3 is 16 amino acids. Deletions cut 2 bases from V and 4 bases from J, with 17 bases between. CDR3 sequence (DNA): TGTGCCAGCAGTTACGATGAGTACGGCAGGGTCACTGAAGCTTTCTTT. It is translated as CASSYDEYGRVTEAFF.

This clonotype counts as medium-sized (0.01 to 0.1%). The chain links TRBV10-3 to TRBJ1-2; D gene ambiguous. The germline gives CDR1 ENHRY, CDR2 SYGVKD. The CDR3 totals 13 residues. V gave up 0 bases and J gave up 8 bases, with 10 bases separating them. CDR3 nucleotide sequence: TGTGCCATCAGTGAGTCGATCAGCGGGGGCTACACCTTC. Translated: CAISESISGGYTF.

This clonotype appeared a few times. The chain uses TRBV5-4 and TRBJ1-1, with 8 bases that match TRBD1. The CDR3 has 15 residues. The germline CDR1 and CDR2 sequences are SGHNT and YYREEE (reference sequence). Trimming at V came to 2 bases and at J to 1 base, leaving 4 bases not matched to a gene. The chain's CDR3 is CASSLGQGANTEAFF. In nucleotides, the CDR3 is TGTGCCAGCAGCTTAGGACAGGGAGCGAACACTGAAGCTTTCTTT.

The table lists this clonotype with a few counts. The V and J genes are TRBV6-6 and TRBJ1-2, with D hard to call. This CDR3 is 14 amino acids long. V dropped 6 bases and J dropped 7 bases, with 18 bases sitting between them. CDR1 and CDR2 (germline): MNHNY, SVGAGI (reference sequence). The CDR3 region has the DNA TGTGCCAGCAGGATTAACGTGGGGTCCGGTGGCTACACCTTC. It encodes CASRINVGSGGYTF.

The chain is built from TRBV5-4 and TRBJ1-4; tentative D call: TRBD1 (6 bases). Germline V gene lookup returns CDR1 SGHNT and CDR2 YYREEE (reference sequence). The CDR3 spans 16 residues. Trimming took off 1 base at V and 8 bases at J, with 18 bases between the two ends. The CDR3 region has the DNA TGTGCCAGCAGCTTGATCTCTACAGGGAGTGGAGAAAAACTGTTTTTT. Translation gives CASSLISTGSGEKLFF.

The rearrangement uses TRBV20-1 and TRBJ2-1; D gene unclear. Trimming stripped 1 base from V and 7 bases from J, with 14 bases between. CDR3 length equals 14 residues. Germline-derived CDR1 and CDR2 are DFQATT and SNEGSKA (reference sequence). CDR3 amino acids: CSARVAFLRNEQFF. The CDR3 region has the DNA TGCAGTGCTAGAGTCGCCTTTCTACGGAATGAGCAGTTCTTC.

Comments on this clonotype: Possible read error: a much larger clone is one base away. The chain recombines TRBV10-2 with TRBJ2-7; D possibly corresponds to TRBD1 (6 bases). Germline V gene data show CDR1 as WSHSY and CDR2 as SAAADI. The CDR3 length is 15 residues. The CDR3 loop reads CASSDSGTSSYEQCF. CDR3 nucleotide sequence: TGCGCCAGCAGTGACTCCGGGACATCCTCCTACGAGCAGTGCTTC.

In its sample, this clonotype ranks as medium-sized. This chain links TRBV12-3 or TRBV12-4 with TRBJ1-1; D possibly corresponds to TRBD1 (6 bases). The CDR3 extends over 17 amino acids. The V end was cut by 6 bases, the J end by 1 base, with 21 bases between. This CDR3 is CASSSRTIRGGNTEAFF. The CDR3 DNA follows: TGTGCCAGCAGCTCCCGAACCATCAGGGGCGGGAACACTGAAGCTTTCTTT.

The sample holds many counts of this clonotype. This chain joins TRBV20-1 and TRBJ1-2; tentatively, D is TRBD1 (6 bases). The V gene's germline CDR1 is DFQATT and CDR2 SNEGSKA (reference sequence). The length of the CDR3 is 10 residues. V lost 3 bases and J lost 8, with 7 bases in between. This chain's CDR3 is CSASQGGYTF. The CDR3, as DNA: TGCAGTGCTAGTCAGGGGGGCTACACCTTC.

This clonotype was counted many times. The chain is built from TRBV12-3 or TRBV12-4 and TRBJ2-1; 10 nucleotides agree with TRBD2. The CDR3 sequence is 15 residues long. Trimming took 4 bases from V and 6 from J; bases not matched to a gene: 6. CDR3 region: CASSSAGGRVNEQFF. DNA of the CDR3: TGTGCCAGCAGTTCAGCGGGGGGGCGAGTCAATGAGCAGTTCTTC.

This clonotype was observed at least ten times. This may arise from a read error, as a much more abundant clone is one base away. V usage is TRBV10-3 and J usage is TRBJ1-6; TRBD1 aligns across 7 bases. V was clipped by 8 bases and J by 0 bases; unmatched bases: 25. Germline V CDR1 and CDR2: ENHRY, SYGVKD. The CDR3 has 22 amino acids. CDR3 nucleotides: TGTGCCATCGGCAGTGGGGGGGGCAGGGGGTCCGGGACGAGCTCCTATAATTCACCCCTCCACTTT. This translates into CAIGSGGGRGSGTSSYNSPLHF.

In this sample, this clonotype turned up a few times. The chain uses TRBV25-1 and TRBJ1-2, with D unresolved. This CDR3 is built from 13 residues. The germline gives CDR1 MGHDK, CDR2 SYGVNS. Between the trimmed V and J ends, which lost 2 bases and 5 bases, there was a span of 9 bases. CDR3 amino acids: CASSEGLPYGYTF. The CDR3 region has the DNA TGTGCCAGCAGTGAAGGCTTACCATATGGCTACACCTTC.

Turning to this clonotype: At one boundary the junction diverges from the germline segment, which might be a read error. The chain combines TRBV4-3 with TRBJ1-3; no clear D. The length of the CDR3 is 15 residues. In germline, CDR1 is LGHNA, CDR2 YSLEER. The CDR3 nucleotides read TGCGCCAGCAGCCAAGGGGTTGAGGGTGGAAACTCCATATATTTT. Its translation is CASSQGVEGGNSIYF.

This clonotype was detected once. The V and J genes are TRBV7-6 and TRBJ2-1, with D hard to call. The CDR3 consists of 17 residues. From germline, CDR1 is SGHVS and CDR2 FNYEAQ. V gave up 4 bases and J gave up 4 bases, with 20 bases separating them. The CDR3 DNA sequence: TGTGCCAGCAGCTCAGCGCGCTGGAAGACCCAATACAATGAGCAGTTCTTC. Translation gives CASSSARWKTQYNEQFF.

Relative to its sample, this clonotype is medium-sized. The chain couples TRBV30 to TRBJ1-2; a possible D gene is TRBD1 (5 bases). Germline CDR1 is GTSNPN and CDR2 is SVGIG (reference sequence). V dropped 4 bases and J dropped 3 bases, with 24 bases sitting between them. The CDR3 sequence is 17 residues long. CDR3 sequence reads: CAWTERTPFTGYYGYTF. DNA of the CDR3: TGTGCCTGGACCGAACGTACCCCTTTTACAGGTTACTATGGCTACACCTTC. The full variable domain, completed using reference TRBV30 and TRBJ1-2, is SQTIHQWPATLVQPVGSPLSLECTVEGTSNPNLYWYRQAAGRGLQLLFYSVGIGQISSEVPQNLSASRPQDRQFILSSKKLLLSDSGFYLCAWTERTPFTGYYGYTFGSGTRLTVV.